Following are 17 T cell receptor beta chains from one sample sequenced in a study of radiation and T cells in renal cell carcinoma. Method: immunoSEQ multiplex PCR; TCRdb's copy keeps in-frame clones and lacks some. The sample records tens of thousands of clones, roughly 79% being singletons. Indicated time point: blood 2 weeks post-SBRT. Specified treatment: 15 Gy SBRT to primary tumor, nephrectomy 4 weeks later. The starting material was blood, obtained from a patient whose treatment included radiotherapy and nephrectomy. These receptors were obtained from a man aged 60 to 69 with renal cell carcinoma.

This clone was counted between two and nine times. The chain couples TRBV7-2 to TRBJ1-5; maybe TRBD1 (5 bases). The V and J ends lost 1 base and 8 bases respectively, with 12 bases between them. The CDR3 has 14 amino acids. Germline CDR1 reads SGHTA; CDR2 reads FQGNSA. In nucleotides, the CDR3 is TGTGCCAGCAGCTTAGGGGGGTTGAGGGAGCCCCAGCATTTT. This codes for CASSLGGLREPQHF.

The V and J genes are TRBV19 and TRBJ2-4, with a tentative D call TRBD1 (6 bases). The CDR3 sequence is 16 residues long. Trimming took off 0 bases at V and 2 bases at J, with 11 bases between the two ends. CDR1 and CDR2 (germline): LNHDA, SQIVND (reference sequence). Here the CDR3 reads CASSIDNTGPKNIQYF. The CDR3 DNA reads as TGTGCCAGTAGTATAGACAATACAGGGCCCAAAAACATTCAGTACTTC.

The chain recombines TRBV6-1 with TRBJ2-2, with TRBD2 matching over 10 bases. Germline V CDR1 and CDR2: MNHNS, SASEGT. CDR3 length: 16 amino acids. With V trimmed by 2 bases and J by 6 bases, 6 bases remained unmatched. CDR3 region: CASSEFSGRASGELFF. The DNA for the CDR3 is TGTGCCAGCAGTGAATTCAGCGGGAGGGCCTCCGGGGAGCTGTTTTTT.

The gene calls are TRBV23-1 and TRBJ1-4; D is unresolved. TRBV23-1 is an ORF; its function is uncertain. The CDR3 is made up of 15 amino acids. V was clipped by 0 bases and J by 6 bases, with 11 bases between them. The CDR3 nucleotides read TGCGCCAGCAGTCAATCGAAGGCAGTCGATGAAAAACTGTTTTTT. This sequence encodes CASSQSKAVDEKLFF.

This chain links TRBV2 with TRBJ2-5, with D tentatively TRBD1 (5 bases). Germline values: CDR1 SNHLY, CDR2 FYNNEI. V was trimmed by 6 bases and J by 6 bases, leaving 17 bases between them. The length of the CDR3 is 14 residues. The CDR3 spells CASSLDSRRKTQYF. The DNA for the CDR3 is TGTGCCAGCAGCCTCGACAGTCGTCGAAAGACCCAGTACTTC.

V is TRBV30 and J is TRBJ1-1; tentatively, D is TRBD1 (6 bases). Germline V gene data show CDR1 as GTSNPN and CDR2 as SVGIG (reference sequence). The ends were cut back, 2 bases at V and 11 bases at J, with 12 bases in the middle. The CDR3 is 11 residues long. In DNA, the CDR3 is TGTGCCTGGAGTACAGGGAGGGTGGCTTTCTTT. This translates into CAWSTGRVAFF.

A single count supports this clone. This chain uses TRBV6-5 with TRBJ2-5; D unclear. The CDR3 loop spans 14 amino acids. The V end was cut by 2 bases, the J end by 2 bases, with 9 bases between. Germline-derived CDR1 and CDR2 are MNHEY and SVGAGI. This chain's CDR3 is CASSYGELQETQYF. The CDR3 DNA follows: TGTGCCAGCAGTTACGGGGAATTACAAGAGACCCAGTACTTC.

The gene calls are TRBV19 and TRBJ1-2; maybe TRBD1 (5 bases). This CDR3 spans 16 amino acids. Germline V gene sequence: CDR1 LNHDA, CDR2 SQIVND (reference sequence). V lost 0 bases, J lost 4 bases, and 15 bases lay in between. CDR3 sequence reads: CASSIDHRPAIYGYTF. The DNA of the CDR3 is TGTGCCAGTAGTATAGATCACAGGCCGGCCATCTATGGCTACACCTTC.

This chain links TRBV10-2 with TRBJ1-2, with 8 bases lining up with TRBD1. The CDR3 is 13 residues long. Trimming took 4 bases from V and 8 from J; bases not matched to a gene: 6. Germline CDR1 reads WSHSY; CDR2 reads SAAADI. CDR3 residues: CASSGPDRAGYTF. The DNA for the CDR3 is TGCGCCAGCAGTGGCCCGGACAGGGCCGGCTACACCTTC.

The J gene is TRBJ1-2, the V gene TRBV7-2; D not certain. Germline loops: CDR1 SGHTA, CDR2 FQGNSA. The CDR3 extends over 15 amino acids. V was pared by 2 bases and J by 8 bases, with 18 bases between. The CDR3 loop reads CASSLLVGVGAGYTF. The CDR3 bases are TGTGCCAGCAGCTTACTGGTAGGAGTAGGTGCGGGCTACACCTTC.

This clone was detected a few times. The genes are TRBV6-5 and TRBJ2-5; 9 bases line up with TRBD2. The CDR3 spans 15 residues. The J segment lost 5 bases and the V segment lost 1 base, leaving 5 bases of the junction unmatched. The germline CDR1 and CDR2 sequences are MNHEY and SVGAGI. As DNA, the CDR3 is TGTGCCAGCAGTTACTGGCGGGGGGGCCCTGAGACCCAGTACTTC. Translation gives CASSYWRGGPETQYF.

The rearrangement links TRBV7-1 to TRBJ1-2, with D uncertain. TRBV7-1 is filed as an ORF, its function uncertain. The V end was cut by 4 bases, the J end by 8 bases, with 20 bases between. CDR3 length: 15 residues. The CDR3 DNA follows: TGTGCCAGCAGCTTAGATCGGAGTATGCCTTGGGGCTACACCTTC. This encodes CASSLDRSMPWGYTF.

The CDR3 DNA reads as TGTGCCAGTAGTAACCGACAGGGAAGTACTGAAGCTTTCTTT. Protein product: CASSNRQGSTEAFF. The V and J genes are TRBV19 and TRBJ1-1, with 7 bases matching TRBD1. Germline loops: CDR1 LNHDA, CDR2 SQIVND (reference sequence). CDR3 length: 14 amino acids. V dropped 4 bases and J dropped 5; count of bases not matched to a gene: 7.

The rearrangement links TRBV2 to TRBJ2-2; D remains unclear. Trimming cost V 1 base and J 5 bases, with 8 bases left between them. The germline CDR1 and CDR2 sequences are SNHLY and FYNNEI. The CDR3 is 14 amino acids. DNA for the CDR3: TGTGCCAGCAGTGAAGGGTCCGAGACCGGGGAGCTGTTTTTT. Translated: CASSEGSETGELFF.

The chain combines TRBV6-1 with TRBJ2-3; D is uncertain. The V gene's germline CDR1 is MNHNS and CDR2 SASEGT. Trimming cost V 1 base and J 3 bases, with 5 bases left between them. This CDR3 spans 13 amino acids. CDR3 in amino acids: CASSEDRTDTQYF. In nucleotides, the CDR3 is TGTGCCAGCAGTGAAGACCGGACAGATACGCAGTATTTT.

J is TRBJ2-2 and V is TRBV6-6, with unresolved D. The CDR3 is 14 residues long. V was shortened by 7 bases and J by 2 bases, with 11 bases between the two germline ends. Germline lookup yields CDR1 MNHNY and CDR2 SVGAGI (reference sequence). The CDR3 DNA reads TGTGCCAGCACGGGTAACCCAAACACCGGGGAGCTGTTTTTT. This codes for CASTGNPNTGELFF.

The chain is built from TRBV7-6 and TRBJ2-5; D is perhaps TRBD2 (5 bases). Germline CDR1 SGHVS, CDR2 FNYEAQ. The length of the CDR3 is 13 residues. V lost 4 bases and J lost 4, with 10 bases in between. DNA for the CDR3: TGTGCCAGCAGCTCTCTCGGGGTAGAGACCCAGTACTTC. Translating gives CASSSLGVETQYF.